Listed here are 25 T cell receptor beta chains from one sample, sequenced in a study of blood T cell repertoires in COVID-19 (TCRdb year 2020). The library was generated by the immunoSEQ multiplex PCR assay. The clones in this table, taken by TCRdb from immuneACCESS, are in-frame only. Not every clone is retained; where verified, under half of the shortfall comes from an unresolved V gene, and the cause of the rest is unknown. The sample includes about 67,000 clones, with around 89% observed a single time. The top ten constitute around 1.3% of the sample. Sequenced input: peripheral blood. The receptors originated from a woman aged 55-70 years with acute or convalescent COVID-19.

Only a few counts were recorded for this clone. The chain carries TRBV21-1 and TRBJ1-6; TRBD1 is taken as the D call from the table, unchecked against the DNA. TRBV21-1 is a known pseudogene. This CDR3 contains 11 residues. CDR3 in DNA: TGTGCCAGCAGGGGCTCTCACATTGCCCGGTTT. This sequence encodes CASRGSHIARF.

This clone was picked up a small number of times. The V call is TRBV27, the J call TRBJ1-6, with D hard to call. The CDR3 runs to 12 residues. Trimming removed 6 bases from V and 7 bases from J, with 7 bases in between. Germline V gives CDR1 MNHEY, CDR2 SMNVEV (reference sequence). CDR3 in DNA: TGTGCCAGCAGGGCGGGGAATTCACCCCTCCACTTT. Its protein product is CASRAGNSPLHF.

This clone was seen just once. The chain uses TRBV7-2 and TRBJ2-3; 7 bases fit TRBD1. The CDR3 length is 15 residues. Germline V gene sequence: CDR1 SGHTA, CDR2 FQGNSA. V lost 5 bases, J lost 2 bases, and 7 bases stayed unmatched. This CDR3 is CASSHRDRHTDTQYF. For the CDR3, the DNA is TGTGCCAGCAGCCATCGGGACAGACACACAGATACGCAGTATTTT.

In this sample, this clone turned up a few times. The chain joins TRBV5-1 to TRBJ1-6; 7 bases match TRBD1. V trimming: 0 bases; J trimming: 9 bases; junction bases outside the gene matches: 3. Germline CDR1 is SGHRS and CDR2 is YFSETQ. The CDR3 is 14 residues long. The CDR3 nucleotides are TGCGCCAGCAGCTTGGAACAGGGGAGTTCACCCCTCCACTTT. Amino acids: CASSLEQGSSPLHF.

This rearrangement joins TRBV2 to TRBJ2-3; no definite D call. Germline CDR1 reads SNHLY; CDR2 reads FYNNEI. Trimming pared 2 bases from V and 0 bases from J, leaving 6 bases between. The CDR3 has 14 residues. The CDR3 DNA reads as TGTGCCAGCAGTGAACTAACGAGCACAGATACGCAGTATTTT. It is translated as CASSELTSTDTQYF. Together with reference TRBV2 and TRBJ2-3, the CDR3 gives the full variable domain: EPEVTQTPSHQVTQMGQEVILRCVPISNHLYFYWYRQILGQKVEFLVSFYNNEISEKSEIFDDQFSVERPDGSNFTLKIRSTKLEDSAMYFCASSELTSTDTQYFGPGTRLTVL.

There are a few counts of this clone. V usage is TRBV6-2 or TRBV6-3 and J usage is TRBJ1-3; TRBD1 agrees at 8 bases. Germline values: CDR1 MNHEY, CDR2 SVGEGT. Trimming cost V 6 bases and J 9 bases; bases outside gene matches: 16. CDR3 length: 16 amino acids. CDR3 sequence reads: CASSTYKTGEDGTIYF. The CDR3 DNA follows: TGTGCCAGCAGCACCTACAAGACAGGGGAAGATGGCACCATATATTTT.

The J gene is TRBJ1-2, the V gene TRBV7-9; TRBD1 matches at 8 bases. CDR3 length: 13 amino acids. With 5 bases clipped from V and 8 bases from J, the junction kept 7 bases outside the gene matches. Looked up from germline, CDR1 is SEHNR and CDR2 is FQNEAQ (reference sequence). CDR3 residues: CASSRQGAQGYTF. CDR3 nucleotides: TGTGCCAGCAGCCGCCAGGGGGCTCAGGGCTACACCTTC.

V is TRBV9 and J is TRBJ1-4; the D is unclear. Germline assignment: CDR1 SGDLS and CDR2 YYNGEE. The CDR3 consists of 15 residues. V dropped 0 bases and J dropped 7 bases, with 13 bases sitting between them. The CDR3 loop is CASSVEKFGGEKLFF. The CDR3, as DNA: TGTGCCAGCAGCGTAGAGAAGTTTGGCGGTGAAAAACTGTTTTTT.

The J gene is TRBJ2-1, the V gene TRBV10-1; D perhaps matches TRBD2 (6 bases). V lost 4 bases and J lost 2, with 6 bases in between. The CDR3 is made up of 13 amino acids. Germline CDR1 is WNHNN and CDR2 is SYGVQD (reference sequence). CDR3: CASSAGAYNEQFF. Written as DNA, the CDR3 is TGCGCCAGCAGTGCGGGGGCCTACAATGAGCAGTTCTTC.

The rearrangement joins TRBV19 to TRBJ1-3; 11 nucleotides align to TRBD1. V shed 10 bases and J 8 bases; nucleotides not matched to a gene: 1. CDR3 length equals 11 residues. CDR1 LNHDA and CDR2 SQIVND come from the germline V gene (reference sequence). CDR3 nucleotide sequence: TGTGCCACGGGACAGGGGGACACCATATATTTT. Translation gives CATGQGDTIYF.

The genes are TRBV7-3 and TRBJ2-1; possibly TRBD2 for D (5 bases). V gave up 3 bases and J gave up 6 bases, with 9 bases separating them. In germline, CDR1 is SGHTA, CDR2 FQGTGA. The CDR3 sequence is 13 residues long. CDR3 region: CASSLDSTNEQFF. The CDR3 DNA reads TGTGCCAGCAGCTTGGACTCAACCAATGAGCAGTTCTTC. The variable domain in full, with the rest retrieved from reference TRBV7-3 and TRBJ2-1, is GAGVSQTPSNKVTEKGKYVELRCDPISGHTALYWYRQSLGQGPEFLIYFQGTGAADDSGLPNDRFFAVRPEGSVSTLKIQRTERGDSAVYLCASSLDSTNEQFFGPGTRLTVL.

The genes are TRBV7-9 and TRBJ1-1; D is undetermined. Trimming shortened V by 2 bases and J by 2 bases, and 9 bases separated the two germline ends. The CDR3 covers 14 residues. Germline V lookup: CDR1 SEHNR, CDR2 FQNEAQ (reference sequence). The CDR3 sequence: CASSLYRGNTEAFF. In DNA, the CDR3 is TGTGCCAGCAGCTTATACCGGGGAAACACTGAAGCTTTCTTT. Together with reference TRBV7-9 and TRBJ1-1, the CDR3 gives the full variable domain: DTGVSQNPRHKITKRGQNVTFRCDPISEHNRLYWYRQTLGQGPEFLTYFQNEAQLEKSRLLSDRFSAERPKGSFSTLEIQRTEQGDSAMYLCASSLYRGNTEAFFGQGTRLTVV.

The rearrangement uses TRBV19 and TRBJ1-1; D is possibly TRBD1 (5 bases). V lost 1 base, J lost 7 bases, and 10 bases lay in between. This CDR3 has 13 amino acids. CDR1 and CDR2 (germline): LNHDA, SQIVND (reference sequence). CDR3 in amino acids: CASSIGRGFEAFF. Here the CDR3 DNA reads TGTGCCAGTAGTATAGGGAGGGGATTTGAAGCTTTCTTT.

V and J are TRBV18 and TRBJ2-2; 9 bases are a match to TRBD1. Germline-derived CDR1 and CDR2 are KGHSH and LQKENI. V lost 8 bases to trimming and J lost 2 bases; unmatched junction nucleotides: 9. The CDR3 is made up of 16 amino acids. CDR3 sequence: CASPLGQGLNTGELFF. DNA of the CDR3: TGTGCCAGCCCCCTTGGACAGGGGCTAAACACCGGGGAGCTGTTTTTT.

The chain links TRBV11-2 to TRBJ1-4; a weak D match, TRBD1 (5 bases). This CDR3 has 13 residues. The V end was cut by 8 bases, the J end by 5 bases, with 12 bases between. CDR1 SGHAT and CDR2 FQNNGV come from the germline V gene. The CDR3 nucleotides are TGTGCCAGCGACCGGGACTGGAATGAAAAACTGTTTTTT. Translating gives CASDRDWNEKLFF.

V is TRBV29-1 and J is TRBJ1-1; possible D gene TRBD1, 6 bases. CDR3 length: 14 residues. Trimming took off 5 bases at V and 0 bases at J, with 13 bases between the two ends. Germline CDR1 SQVTM, CDR2 ANQGSEA. CDR3 in DNA: TGCAGCGTTCAGGGCGGGGGCATGAACACTGAAGCTTTCTTT. This gives the protein CSVQGGGMNTEAFF.

The chain employs TRBV21-1 and TRBJ2-1; the table gives TRBD2 as D, unverified against the DNA. TRBV21-1 is listed as a pseudogene. The CDR3 contains 19 residues. CDR3 in amino acids: CASSKGSSGGGSSYNEQFF. CDR3 DNA: TGTGCCAGCAGCAAAGGTTCTAGCGGGGGGGGAAGCTCCTACAATGAGCAGTTCTTC.

In its sample, this clone was seen once. The V and J genes are TRBV4-2 and TRBJ2-2, with a weak D call TRBD1 (6 bases). With 1 base removed from V and 6 bases from J, the gap between germline ends came to 12 bases. The CDR3 extends over 15 amino acids. CDR1 and CDR2 from the germline V gene are LGHNA and YNFKEQ. CDR3 region: CASSQAFKGAGELFF. CDR3 DNA: TGTGCCAGCAGCCAAGCGTTTAAGGGGGCCGGGGAGCTGTTTTTT.

The chain carries TRBV5-4 and TRBJ1-4, with 8 bases that match TRBD1. This CDR3 is built from 16 residues. Germline CDR1 and CDR2: SGHNT and YYREEE (reference sequence). V lost 4 bases to trimming and J lost 2 bases; unmatched junction nucleotides: 7. Here the CDR3 reads CASSQGQGRTNEKLFF. DNA for the CDR3: TGTGCCAGCAGCCAAGGACAGGGCAGGACTAATGAAAAACTGTTTTTT. Drawing the rest from reference TRBV5-4 and TRBJ1-4, the complete variable domain is ETGVTQSPTHLIKTRGQQVTLRCSSQSGHNTVSWYQQALGQGPQFIFQYYREEENGRGNFPPRFSGLQFPNYSSELNVNALELDDSALYLCASSQGQGRTNEKLFFGSGTQLSVL.

The chain uses TRBV30 and TRBJ2-6, with a tentative D call TRBD2 (6 bases). The V and J ends lost 1 base and 11 bases respectively, with 12 bases between them. This CDR3 region has 13 residues. CDR1 and CDR2 from the germline V gene are GTSNPN and SVGIG (reference sequence). CDR3 DNA: TGTGCCTGGAGTGCGGGACTGGCGGACGTCCTGACTTTC. This codes for CAWSAGLADVLTF.

This chain uses TRBV6-5 with TRBJ1-1, with D uncertain. The V end was cut by 1 base, the J end by 3 bases, with 6 bases between. The CDR3 sequence is 13 residues long. Germline V gene lookup returns CDR1 MNHEY and CDR2 SVGAGI. The CDR3 coding sequence is TGTGCCAGCAGTTACTTGGCAGACACTGAAGCTTTCTTT. It encodes CASSYLADTEAFF.

The rearrangement uses TRBV2 and TRBJ1-2, with 10 nucleotides matching TRBD1. With V trimmed by 6 bases and J by 6 bases, 22 bases remained unmatched. CDR3 length: 19 amino acids. Germline assignment: CDR1 SNHLY and CDR2 FYNNEI. The CDR3 sequence is CASRWDAGTGDFGYHGYTF. The CDR3, as DNA: TGTGCCAGCAGGTGGGACGCCGGGACAGGGGATTTCGGGTACCATGGCTACACCTTC.

The chain recombines TRBV9 with TRBJ1-1; 7 bases agree with TRBD1. The CDR3 runs to 15 residues. J was trimmed by 2 bases and V by 4 bases; bases with no gene match: 8. CDR1 is SGDLS, CDR2 YYNGEE, per germline. CDR3 protein: CASSLRTGSNTEAFF. DNA for the CDR3: TGTGCCAGCAGCTTACGGACAGGCTCCAACACTGAAGCTTTCTTT.

This sequence joins TRBV6-2 or TRBV6-3 and TRBJ2-3; 12 bases match TRBD2. Germline values: CDR1 MNHEY, CDR2 SVGEGT. V was pared by 5 bases and J by 4 bases, with 4 bases of the junction left unmatched. This CDR3 is built from 15 residues. The CDR3 region is CASSPGLAGADTQYF. CDR3 nucleotide sequence: TGTGCCAGCAGTCCGGGACTAGCGGGCGCAGATACGCAGTATTTT.

This clone was counted between two and nine times. V is TRBV7-8 and J is TRBJ1-6, with D perhaps TRBD1 (6 bases). The CDR3 sequence is 17 residues long. Germline V lookup: CDR1 SGHVS, CDR2 FQNEAQ. Trimming pared 3 bases from V and 8 bases from J, leaving 20 bases between. Here the CDR3 DNA reads TGTGCCAGCAGCTTCCATTTTGGACAGTGGTCGGATTCACCCCTCCACTTT. As protein: CASSFHFGQWSDSPLHF.